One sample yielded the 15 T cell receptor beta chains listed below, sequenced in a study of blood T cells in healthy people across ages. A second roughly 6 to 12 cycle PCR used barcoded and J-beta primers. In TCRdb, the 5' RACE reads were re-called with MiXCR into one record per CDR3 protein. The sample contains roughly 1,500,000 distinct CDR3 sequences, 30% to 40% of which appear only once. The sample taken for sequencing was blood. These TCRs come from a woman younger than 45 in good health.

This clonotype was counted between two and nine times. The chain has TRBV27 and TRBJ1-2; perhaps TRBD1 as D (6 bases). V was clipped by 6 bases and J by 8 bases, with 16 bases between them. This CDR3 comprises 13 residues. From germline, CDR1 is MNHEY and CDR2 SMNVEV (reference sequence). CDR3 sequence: CASSEQGPGGYTF. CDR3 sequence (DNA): TGTGCCAGCAGCGAACAGGGTCCGGGCGGCTACACCTTC.

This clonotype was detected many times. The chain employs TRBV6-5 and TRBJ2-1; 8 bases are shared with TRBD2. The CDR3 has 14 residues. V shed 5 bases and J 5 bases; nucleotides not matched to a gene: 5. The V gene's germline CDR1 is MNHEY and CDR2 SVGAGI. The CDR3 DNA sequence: TGTGCCAGCAGTCCTCTAGCGGGTGACAATGAGCAGTTCTTC. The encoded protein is CASSPLAGDNEQFF.

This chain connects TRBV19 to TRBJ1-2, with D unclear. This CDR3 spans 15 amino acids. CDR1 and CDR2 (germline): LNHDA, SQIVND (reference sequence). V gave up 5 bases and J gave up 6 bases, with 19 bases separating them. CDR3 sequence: CASSALQGGAHGYTF. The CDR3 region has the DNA TGTGCCAGTAGTGCACTACAAGGAGGAGCCCATGGCTACACCTTC.

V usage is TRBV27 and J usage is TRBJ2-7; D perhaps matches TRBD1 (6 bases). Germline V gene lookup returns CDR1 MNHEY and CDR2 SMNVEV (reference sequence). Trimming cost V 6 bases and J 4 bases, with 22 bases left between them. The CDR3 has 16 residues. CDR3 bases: TGTGCCAGCAGCAAAACCCGGGACACCGGGTGGTACGAGCAGTACTTC. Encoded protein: CASSKTRDTGWYEQYF.

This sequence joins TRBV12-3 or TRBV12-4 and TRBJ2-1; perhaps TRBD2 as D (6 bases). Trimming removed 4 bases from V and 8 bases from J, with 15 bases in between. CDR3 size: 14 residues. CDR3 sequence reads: CASSSGGTIDEQFF. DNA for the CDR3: TGTGCCAGCAGTTCAGGCGGGACGATAGATGAGCAGTTCTTC.

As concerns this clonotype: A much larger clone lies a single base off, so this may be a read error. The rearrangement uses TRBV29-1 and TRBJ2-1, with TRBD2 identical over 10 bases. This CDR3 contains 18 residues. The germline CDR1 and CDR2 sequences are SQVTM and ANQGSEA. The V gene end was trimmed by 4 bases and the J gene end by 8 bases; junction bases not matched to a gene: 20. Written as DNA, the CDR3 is TGCAGCGTTGGGTCCCTAGCGGGGGCCATCCGGTGTGCCTATGAGCAGTTCTTC. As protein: CSVGSLAGAIRCAYEQFF.

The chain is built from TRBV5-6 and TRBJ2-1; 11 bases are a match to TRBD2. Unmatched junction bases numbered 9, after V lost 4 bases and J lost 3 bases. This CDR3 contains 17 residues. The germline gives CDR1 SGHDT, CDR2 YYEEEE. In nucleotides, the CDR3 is TGTGCCAGCAGCCTACGACTAGCGGGAACTCACTACAATGAGCAGTTCTTC. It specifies CASSLRLAGTHYNEQFF.

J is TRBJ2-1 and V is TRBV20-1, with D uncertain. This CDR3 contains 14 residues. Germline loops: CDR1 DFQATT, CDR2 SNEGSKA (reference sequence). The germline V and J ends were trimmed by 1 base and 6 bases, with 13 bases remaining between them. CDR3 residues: CSARVYTVGNEQFF. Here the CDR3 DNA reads TGCAGTGCTAGAGTATATACCGTGGGCAATGAGCAGTTCTTC.

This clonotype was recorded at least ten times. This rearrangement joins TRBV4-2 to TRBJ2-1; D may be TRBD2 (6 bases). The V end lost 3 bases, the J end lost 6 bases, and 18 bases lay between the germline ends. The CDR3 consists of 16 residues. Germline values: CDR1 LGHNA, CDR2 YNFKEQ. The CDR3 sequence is CASSQGSGWETNEQFF. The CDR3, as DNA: TGTGCCAGCAGCCAGGGTAGCGGTTGGGAAACCAATGAGCAGTTCTTC.

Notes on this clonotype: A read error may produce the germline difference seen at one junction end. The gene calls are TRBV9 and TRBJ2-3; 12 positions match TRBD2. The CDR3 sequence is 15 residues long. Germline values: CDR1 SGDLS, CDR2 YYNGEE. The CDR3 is CASSLTSGRTDMQYF. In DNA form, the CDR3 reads TGTGCCAGCAGCTTGACTAGCGGGAGAACAGATATGCAGTATTTT.

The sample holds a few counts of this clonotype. The CDR3 DNA follows: TGTGCCACTGGGTGGGTAAGCTCCTACAATGAGCAGTTCTTC. This translates into CATGWVSSYNEQFF. This chain uses TRBV7-9 with TRBJ2-1, with no clear D. V lost 10 bases and J 0 bases, leaving 13 bases between the germline ends. The length of the CDR3 is 14 residues. CDR1 and CDR2 from the germline V gene are SEHNR and FQNEAQ (reference sequence).

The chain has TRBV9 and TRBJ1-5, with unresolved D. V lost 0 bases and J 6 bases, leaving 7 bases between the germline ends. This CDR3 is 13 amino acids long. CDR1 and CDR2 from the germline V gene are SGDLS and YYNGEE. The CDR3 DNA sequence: TGTGCCAGCAGCGTAGCGGGGTTTCAGCCCCAGCATTTT. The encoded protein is CASSVAGFQPQHF.

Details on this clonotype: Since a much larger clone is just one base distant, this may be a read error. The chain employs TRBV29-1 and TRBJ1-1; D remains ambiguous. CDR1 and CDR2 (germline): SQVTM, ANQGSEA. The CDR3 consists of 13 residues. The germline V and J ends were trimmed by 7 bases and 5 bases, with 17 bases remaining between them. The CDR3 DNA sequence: TGCAGCGCCAACGCGGGGAGAGGGACTGAAGCTTTCTTT. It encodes CSANAGRGTEAFF. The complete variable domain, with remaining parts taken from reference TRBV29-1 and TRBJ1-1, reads SAVISQKPSRDICQRGTSLTIQCQVDSQVTMMFWYRQQPGQSLTLIATANQGSEATYESGFVIDKFPISRPNLTFSTLTVSNMSPEDSSIYLCSANAGRGTEAFFGQGTRLTVV.

The DNA of the CDR3 is TGTGCCAGCAGCCCGTCGACAGGGGGGTTTGGGGGCTACACCTTC. This encodes CASSPSTGGFGGYTF. The chain couples TRBV7-9 to TRBJ1-2; TRBD1 matches at 9 bases. The CDR3 runs 15 residues. With 5 bases clipped from V and 8 bases from J, the junction kept 12 bases outside the gene matches. CDR1 is SEHNR and CDR2 is FQNEAQ in the germline V gene (reference sequence).

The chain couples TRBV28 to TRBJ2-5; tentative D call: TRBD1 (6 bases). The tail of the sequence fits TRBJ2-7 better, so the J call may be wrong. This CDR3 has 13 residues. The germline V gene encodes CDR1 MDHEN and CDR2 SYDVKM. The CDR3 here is CASTTTGRCEQYF. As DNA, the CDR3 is TGTGCCAGCACCACAACAGGGCGCTGCGAGCAGTACTTC.